The source of this TCR beta chain is a study of cytomegalovirus exposure and HLA in healthy donors. Study observations and caveats: It emerged from a later analysis that several of the most significant clusters appeared to be linked to common viral pathogens. Reported performance of the classifier showed diagnosis of cytomegalovirus status with high specificity and sensitivity.

Amplification used 60 Vbeta primers and 13 Jbeta primers. Sequencing used immunoSEQ multiplex PCR; TCRdb keeps in-frame clones, though not all of them. The sample lists approximately 100,000 clones; about 76% were seen once. As to this clone: Antigen: not known.

CDR3 length equals 14 residues. Germline lookup yields CDR1 MNHNS and CDR2 SASEGT. The V end was cut by 4 bases, the J end by 4 bases, with 13 bases between. Though nominally healthy at sampling, donors likely had unrecorded immune exposures. This chain uses TRBV6-1 with TRBJ1-2; no clear D gene. The sample comprised PBMCs. This sequence originates from a woman in her 40s in good health and CMV-seropositive. The CDR3 sequence: CASSVPPDSYGYTF. The CDR3 DNA follows: TGTGCCAGCAGTGTCCCCCCAGATTCCTATGGCTACACCTTC.